This paragraph reports one T cell receptor (beta chain). Only in-frame clones appear in the TCRdb table, and some are missing; sequencing was by immunoSEQ multiplex PCR. The sample contains around 100,000 clones, approximately 85% of which appear only once. The sample comes from a study of PD-L1 blockade in urothelial cancer. Study overall: Intravenous atezolizumab, 1,200 mg every 3 weeks, was begun by patients in the mid-2010s.

The ends were cut back, 6 bases at V and 7 bases at J, with 13 bases in the middle. CDR1 and CDR2 from the germline V gene are MRHNA and SNTAGT. CDR3 length: 14 amino acids. This sequence joins TRBV6-4 and TRBJ1-6; tentative D call: TRBD1 (6 bases). This TCR was recovered from a man over 45 with urothelial cancer. The material was PBMCs, obtained around atezolizumab (anti-PD-L1) treatment. The CDR3 DNA reads TGTGCCAGCAGACCGGGACATTTGAATTCACCCCTCCACTTT. Amino acid sequence: CASRPGHLNSPLHF.